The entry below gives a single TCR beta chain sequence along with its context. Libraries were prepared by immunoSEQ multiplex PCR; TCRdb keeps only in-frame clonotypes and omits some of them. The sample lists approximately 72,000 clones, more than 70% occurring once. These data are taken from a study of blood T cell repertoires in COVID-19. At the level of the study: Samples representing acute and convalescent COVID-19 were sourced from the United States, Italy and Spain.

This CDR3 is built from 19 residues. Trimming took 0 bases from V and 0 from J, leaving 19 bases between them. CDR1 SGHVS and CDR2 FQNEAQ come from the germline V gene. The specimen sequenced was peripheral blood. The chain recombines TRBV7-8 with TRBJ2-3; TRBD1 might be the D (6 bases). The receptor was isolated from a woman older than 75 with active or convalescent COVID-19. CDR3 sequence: CASSLARPAGTPSTDTQYF. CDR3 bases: TGTGCCAGCAGCTTAGCACGCCCGGCCGGGACACCTAGCACAGATACGCAGTATTTT.